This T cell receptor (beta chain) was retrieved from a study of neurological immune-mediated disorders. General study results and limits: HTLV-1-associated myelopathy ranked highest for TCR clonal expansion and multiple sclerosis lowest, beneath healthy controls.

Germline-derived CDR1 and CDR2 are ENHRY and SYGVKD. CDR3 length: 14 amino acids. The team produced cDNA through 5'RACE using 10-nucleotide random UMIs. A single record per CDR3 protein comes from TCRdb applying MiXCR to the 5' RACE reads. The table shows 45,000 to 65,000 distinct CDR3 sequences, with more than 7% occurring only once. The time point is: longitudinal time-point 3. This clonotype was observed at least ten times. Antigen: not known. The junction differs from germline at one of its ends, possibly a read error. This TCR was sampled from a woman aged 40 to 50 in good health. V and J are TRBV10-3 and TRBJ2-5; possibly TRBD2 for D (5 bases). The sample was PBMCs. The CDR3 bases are TGTGCCATCAGTGTCCCGGGATCCCAAGCGACCCAGTACTTC. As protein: CAISVPGSQATQYF.